This T cell receptor (beta chain) was retrieved from a study of read filtering for tumor transcriptome and immune sequencing. Study information: Revised staging placed eight or nine patients in R-ISS I, approximately 16 in II, about 7 in III.

This clonotype was detected many times. Antigen: not known. The CDR3 spans 11 residues. Germline V lookup: CDR1 MDHEN, CDR2 SYDVKM. The ends were cut back, 2 bases at V and 5 bases at J, with 3 bases in the middle. Study-wide findings and caveats: About 81.9% of IR-seq clonotypes had a single read, yet these held approximately 3.7% of reads. Without single-read clonotypes, shared clonotype proportions correlated more between IR-seq and RNA-seq.

This library used about 360 ng RNA and molecular barcoded adaptors spanning alpha/delta and beta/gamma chains. TCRdb fed the reads into MiXCR, producing one record per CDR3 protein. The sample lists 50,000 to 65,000 distinct CDR3 sequences, approximately 18% occurring once. Every patient had bone marrow sampled while the disease was active. The V and J genes are TRBV28 and TRBJ1-1; the D is unclear. The TCR was taken from a donor aged 40 or older with multiple myeloma. The specimen was a population of CD138-negative cells sorted from bone marrow. CDR3 residues: CASSLQTEAFF. CDR3 nucleotide sequence: TGTGCCAGCAGTTTACAGACTGAAGCTTTCTTT.